The clone carrying this TCR beta chain was picked up a small number of times. The sample belongs to a study of T cells after yellow fever vaccination. TCRdb processed the 5' RACE reads anew with MiXCR; each CDR3 protein has one entry. The table has under 600,000 distinct CDR3 sequences, roughly 13% seen once. This CDR3 comprises 19 residues. The chain couples TRBV21-1 to TRBJ2-1; the table's D call of TRBD2 was not tested on the DNA. TRBV21-1 is reported as a pseudogene. The sample was PBMCs, taken on the day of the yellow fever booster vaccination. The source is a man younger than 45 who received the YFV17D yellow fever vaccine. CDR3 protein: CATQGELAGGLSSYNEQFF. DNA of the CDR3: TGTGCCACCCAGGGGGAGCTAGCGGGAGGCCTGAGCTCCTACAATGAGCAGTTCTTC.